This T cell receptor (beta chain) is from a study of graft-versus-host responses after intestinal transplantation. Study context: All recipients got anti-thymocyte globulin induction, then tacrolimus and steroids for roughly three years. Study-level points and caveats: Early declines in HvG clones that occurred post-transplant were associated with peak circulating GvH clone levels.

CDR3 length: 15 residues. The germline CDR1 and CDR2 sequences are LGHNA and YNFKEQ. V was clipped by 4 bases and J by 1 base, with 13 bases between them. Some clones are missing from TCRdb's copy, which holds only in-frame ones; the method was immunoSEQ multiplex PCR. The data show 9,500 to 14,000 clones, around 83% seen once. A few counts support this clone. Antigen specificity is unknown. Sequencing was performed on PBMCs, taken nearly 500 days after intestinal transplant. The rearrangement uses TRBV4-2 and TRBJ1-1, with a tentative D call TRBD1 (5 bases). The TCR originated in a human patient who received an intestinal transplant, so some T cells may come from the graft donor. In DNA, the CDR3 is TGTGCCAGCAGCCGTCGGTGGCAGGGGAACACTGAAGCTTTCTTT. Encoded protein: CASSRRWQGNTEAFF.